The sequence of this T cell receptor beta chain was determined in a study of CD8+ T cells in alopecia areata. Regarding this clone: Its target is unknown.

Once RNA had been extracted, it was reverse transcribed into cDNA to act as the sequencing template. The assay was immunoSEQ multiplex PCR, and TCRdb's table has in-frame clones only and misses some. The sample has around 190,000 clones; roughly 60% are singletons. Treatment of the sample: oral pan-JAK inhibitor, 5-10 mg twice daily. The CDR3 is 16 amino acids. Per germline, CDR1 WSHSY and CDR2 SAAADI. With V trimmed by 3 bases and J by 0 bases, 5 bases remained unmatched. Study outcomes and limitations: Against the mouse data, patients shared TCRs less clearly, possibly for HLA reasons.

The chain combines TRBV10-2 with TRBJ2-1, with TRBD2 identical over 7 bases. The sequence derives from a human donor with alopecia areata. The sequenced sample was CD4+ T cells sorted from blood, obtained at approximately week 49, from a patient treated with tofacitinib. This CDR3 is CASSDLGGSSYNEQFF. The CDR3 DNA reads TGCGCCAGCAGTGATCTCGGGGGGAGCTCCTACAATGAGCAGTTCTTC.